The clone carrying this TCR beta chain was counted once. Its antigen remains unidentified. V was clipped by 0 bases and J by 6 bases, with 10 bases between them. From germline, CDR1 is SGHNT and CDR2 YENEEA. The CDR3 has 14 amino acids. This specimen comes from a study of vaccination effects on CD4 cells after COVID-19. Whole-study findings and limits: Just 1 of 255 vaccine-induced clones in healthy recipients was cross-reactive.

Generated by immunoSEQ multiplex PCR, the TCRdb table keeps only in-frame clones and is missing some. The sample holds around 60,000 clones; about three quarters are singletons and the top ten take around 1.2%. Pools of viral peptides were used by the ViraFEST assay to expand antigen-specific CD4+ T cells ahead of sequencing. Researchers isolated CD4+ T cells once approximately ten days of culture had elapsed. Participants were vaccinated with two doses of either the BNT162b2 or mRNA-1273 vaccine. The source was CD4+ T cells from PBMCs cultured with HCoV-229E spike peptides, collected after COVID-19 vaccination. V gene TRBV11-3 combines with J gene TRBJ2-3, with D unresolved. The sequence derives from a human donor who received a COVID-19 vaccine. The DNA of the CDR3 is TGTGCCAGCAGCTTAGACGGTCCCTCCGATACGCAGTATTTT. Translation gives CASSLDGPSDTQYF.